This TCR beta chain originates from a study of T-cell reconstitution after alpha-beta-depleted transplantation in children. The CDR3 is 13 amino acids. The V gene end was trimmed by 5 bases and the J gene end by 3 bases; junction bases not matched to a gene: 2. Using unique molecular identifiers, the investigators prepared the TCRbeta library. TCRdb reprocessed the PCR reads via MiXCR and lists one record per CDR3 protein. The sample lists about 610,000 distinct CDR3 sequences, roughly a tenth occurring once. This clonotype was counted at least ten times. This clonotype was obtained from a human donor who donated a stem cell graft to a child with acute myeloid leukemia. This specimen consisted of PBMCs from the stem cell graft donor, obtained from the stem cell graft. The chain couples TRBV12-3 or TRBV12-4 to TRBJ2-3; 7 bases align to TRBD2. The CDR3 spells CASSGLGTDTQYF. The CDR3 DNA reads TGTGCCAGCAGTGGACTAGGAACAGATACGCAGTATTTT.